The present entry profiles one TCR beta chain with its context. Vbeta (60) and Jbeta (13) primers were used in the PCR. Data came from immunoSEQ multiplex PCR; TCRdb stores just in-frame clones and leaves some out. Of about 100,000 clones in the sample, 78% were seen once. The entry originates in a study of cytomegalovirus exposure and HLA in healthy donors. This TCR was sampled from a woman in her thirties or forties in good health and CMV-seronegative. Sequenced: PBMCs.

The CDR3 DNA is TGTGCCAGCAGCTTCGGTAGCAGCGAGCAGTACTTC. It codes for CASSFGSSEQYF. The genes are TRBV5-4 and TRBJ2-7; D ambiguous. This CDR3 is built from 12 residues. V lost 2 bases to trimming and J lost 6 bases, with 9 bases between them. The germline V gene has CDR1 SGHNT and CDR2 YYREEE (reference sequence).